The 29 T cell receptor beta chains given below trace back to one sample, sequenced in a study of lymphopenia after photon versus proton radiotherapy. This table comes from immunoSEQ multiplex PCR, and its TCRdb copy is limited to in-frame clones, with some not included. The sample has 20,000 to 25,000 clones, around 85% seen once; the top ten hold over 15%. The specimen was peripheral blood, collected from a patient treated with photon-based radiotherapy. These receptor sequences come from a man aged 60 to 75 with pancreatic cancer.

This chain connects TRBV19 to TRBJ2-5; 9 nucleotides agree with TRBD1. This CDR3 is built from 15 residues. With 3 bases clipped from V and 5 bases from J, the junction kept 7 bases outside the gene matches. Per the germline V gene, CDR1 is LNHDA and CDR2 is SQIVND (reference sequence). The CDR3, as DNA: TGTGCCAGTAGTATCTTCACGACAGGGGGGGAGACCCAGTACTTC. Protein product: CASSIFTTGGETQYF.

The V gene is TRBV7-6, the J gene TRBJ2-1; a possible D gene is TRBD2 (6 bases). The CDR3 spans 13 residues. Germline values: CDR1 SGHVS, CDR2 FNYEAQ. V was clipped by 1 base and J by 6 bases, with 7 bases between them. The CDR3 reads CASSLVGGNEQFF. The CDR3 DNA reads TGTGCCAGCAGCTTAGTGGGGGGCAATGAGCAGTTCTTC.

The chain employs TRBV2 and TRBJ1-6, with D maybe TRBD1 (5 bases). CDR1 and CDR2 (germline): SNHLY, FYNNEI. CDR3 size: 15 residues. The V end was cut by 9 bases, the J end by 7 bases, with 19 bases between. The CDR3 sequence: CAREGRTDGNSPLHF. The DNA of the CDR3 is TGTGCCAGGGAGGGACGCACCGACGGCAATTCACCCCTCCACTTT.

The CDR3 bases are TGTGCCAGCAGCGTAGATGGGGGAAGGGTTGGAGCTTTCTTT. Its protein is CASSVDGGRVGAFF. This chain uses TRBV9 with TRBJ1-1; weak D call: TRBD1 (5 bases). The CDR3 extends over 14 amino acids. Germline V lookup: CDR1 SGDLS, CDR2 YYNGEE. Trimming stripped 0 bases from V and 10 bases from J, with 16 bases between.

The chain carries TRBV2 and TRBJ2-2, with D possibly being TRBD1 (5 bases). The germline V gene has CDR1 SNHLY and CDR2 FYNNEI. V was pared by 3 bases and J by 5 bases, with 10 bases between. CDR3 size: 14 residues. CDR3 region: CASSDRVGTGELFF. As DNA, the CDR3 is TGTGCCAGCAGTGACAGGGTGGGGACCGGGGAGCTGTTTTTT.

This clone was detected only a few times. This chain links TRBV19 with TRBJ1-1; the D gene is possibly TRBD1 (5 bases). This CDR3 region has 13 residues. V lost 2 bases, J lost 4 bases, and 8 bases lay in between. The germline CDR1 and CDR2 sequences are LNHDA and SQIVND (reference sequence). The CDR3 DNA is TGTGCCAGTAGTATATGGGGGAGCACTGAAGCTTTCTTT. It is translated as CASSIWGSTEAFF.

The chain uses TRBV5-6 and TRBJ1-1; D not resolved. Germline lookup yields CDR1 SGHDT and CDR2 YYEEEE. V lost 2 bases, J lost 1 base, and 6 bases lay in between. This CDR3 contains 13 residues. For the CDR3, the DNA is TGTGCCAGCAGCTTCCCCCAGAACACTGAAGCTTTCTTT. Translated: CASSFPQNTEAFF.

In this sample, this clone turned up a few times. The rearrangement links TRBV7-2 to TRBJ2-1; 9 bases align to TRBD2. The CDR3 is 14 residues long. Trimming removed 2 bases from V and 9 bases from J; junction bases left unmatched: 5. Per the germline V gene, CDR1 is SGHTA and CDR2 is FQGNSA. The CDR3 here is CASSLSSGVGEQFF. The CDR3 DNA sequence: TGTGCCAGCAGCTTATCTAGCGGGGTCGGTGAGCAGTTCTTC. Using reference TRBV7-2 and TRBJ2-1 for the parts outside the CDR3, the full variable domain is GAGVSQSPSNKVTEKGKDVELRCDPISGHTALYWYRQSLGQGLEFLIYFQGNSAPDKSGLPSDRFSAERTGGSVSTLTIQRTQQEDSAVYLCASSLSSGVGEQFFGPGTRLTVL.

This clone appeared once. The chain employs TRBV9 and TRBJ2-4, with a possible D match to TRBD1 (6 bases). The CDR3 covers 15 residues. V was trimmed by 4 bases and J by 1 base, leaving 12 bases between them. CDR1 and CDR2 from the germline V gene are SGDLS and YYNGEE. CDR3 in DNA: TGTGCCAGCAGCACACAGGGCTTGGCCAAAAACATTCAGTACTTC. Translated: CASSTQGLAKNIQYF. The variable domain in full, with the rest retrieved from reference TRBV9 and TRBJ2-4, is DSGVTQTPKHLITATGQRVTLRCSPRSGDLSVYWYQQSLDQGLQFLIQYYNGEERAKGNILERFSAQQFPDLHSELNLSSLELGDSALYFCASSTQGLAKNIQYFGAGTRLSVL.

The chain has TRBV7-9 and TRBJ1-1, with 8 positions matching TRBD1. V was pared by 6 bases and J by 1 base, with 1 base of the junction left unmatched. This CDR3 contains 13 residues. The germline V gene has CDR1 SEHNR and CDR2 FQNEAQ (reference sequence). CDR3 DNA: TGTGCCAGCAGAACAGGGGGGAACACTGAAGCTTTCTTT. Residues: CASRTGGNTEAFF.

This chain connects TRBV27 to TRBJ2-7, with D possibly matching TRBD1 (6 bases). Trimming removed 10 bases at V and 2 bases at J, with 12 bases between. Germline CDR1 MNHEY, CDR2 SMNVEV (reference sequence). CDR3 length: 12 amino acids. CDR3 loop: CATRDTTYEQYF. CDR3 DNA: TGTGCCACCCGGGACACAACCTACGAGCAGTACTTC.

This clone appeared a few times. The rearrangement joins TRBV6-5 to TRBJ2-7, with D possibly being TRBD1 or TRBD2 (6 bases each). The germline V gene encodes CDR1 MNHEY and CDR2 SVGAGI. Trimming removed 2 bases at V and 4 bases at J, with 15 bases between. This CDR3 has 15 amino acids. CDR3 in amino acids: CASSYGPGGLYEQYF. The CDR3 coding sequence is TGTGCCAGCAGTTACGGTCCCGGGGGCCTATACGAGCAGTACTTC.

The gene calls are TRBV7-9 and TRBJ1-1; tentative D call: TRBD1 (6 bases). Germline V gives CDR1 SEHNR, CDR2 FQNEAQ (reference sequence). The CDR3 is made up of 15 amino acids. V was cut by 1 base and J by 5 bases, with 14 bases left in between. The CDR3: CASSLGQGFRTEAFF. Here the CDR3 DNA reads TGTGCCAGCAGCTTAGGGCAGGGGTTCCGGACTGAAGCTTTCTTT.

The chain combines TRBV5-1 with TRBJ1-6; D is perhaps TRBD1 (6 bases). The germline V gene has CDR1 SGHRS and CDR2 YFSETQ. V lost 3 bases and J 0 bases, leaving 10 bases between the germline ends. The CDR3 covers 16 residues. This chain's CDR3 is CASSWDTSSYNSPLHF. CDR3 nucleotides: TGCGCCAGCAGCTGGGACACGAGCTCCTATAATTCACCCCTCCACTTT.

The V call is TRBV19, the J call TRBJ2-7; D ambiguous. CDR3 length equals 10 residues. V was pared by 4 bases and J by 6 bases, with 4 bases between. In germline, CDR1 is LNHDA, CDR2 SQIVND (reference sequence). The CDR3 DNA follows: TGTGCCAGTAGTAAGAGCGAGCAGTACTTC. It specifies CASSKSEQYF. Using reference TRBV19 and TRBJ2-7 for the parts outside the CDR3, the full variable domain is DGGITQSPKYLFRKEGQNVTLSCEQNLNHDAMYWYRQDPGQGLRLIYYSQIVNDFQKGDIAEGYSVSREKKESFPLTVTSAQKNPTAFYLCASSKSEQYFGPGTRLTVT.

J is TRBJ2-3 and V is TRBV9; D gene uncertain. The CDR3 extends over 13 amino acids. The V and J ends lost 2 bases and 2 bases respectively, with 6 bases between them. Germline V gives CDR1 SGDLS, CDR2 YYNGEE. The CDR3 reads CASSVANTDTQYF. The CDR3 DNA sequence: TGTGCCAGCAGCGTTGCTAACACAGATACGCAGTATTTT.

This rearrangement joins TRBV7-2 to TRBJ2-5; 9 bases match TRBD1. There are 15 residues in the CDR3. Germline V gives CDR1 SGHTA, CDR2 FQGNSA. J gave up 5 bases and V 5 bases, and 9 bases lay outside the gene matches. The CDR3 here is CASSLNGQGTETQYF. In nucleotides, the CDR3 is TGTGCCAGCAGCCTTAACGGACAGGGGACGGAGACCCAGTACTTC.

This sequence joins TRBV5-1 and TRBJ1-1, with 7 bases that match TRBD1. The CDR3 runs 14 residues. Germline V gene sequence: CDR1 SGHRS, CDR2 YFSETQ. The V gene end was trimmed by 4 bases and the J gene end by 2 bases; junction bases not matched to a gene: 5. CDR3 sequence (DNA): TGCGCCAGCAGCGTGGGGACAGTAAACACTGAAGCTTTCTTT. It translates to CASSVGTVNTEAFF. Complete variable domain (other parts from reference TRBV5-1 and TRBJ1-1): KAGVTQTPRYLIKTRGQQVTLSCSPISGHRSVSWYQQTPGQGLQFLFEYFSETQRNKGNFPGRFSGRQFSNSRSEMNVSTLELGDSALYLCASSVGTVNTEAFFGQGTRLTVV.

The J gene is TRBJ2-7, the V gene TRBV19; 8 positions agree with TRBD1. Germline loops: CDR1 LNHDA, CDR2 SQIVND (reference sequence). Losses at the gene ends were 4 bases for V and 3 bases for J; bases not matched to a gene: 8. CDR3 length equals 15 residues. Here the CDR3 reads CASSTGTGFDYEQYF. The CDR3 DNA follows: TGTGCCAGTAGTACCGGGACAGGTTTTGACTACGAGCAGTACTTC.

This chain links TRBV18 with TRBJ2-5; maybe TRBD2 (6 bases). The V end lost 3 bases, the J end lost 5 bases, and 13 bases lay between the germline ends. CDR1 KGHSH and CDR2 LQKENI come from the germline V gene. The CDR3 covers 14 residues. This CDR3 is CASSPREVRETQYF. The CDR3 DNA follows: TGTGCCAGCTCACCGCGGGAAGTTAGGGAGACCCAGTACTTC. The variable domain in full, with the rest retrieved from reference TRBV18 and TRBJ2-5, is NAGVMQNPRHLVRRRGQEARLRCSPMKGHSHVYWYRQLPEEGLKFMVYLQKENIIDESGMPKERFSAEFPKEGPSILRIQQVVRGDSAAYFCASSPREVRETQYFGPGTRLLVL.

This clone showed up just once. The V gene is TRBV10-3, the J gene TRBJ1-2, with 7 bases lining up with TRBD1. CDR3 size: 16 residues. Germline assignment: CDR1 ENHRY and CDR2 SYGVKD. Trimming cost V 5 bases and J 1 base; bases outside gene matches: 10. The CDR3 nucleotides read TGTGCCATCAGTAAAATCGGGGACAGCTATAACTATGGCTACACCTTC. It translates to CAISKIGDSYNYGYTF.

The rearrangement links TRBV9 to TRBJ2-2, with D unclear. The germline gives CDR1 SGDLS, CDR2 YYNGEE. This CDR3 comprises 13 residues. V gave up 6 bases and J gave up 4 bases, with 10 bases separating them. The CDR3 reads CASNSLGTGELFF. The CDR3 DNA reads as TGTGCCAGCAACTCCTTGGGCACCGGGGAGCTGTTTTTT.

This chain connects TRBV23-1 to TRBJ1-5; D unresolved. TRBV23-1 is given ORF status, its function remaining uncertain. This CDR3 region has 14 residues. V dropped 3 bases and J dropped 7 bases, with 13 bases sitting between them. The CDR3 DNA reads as TGCGCCAGCAGTCAGACACGTGGAGGACAGCCCCAGCATTTT. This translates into CASSQTRGGQPQHF.

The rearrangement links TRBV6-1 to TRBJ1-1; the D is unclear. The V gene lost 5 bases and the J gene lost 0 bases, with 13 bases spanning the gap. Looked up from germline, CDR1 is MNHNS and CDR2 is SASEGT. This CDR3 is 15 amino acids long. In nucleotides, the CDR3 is TGTGCCAGCAGTATCTCAGTTGTAATGAACACTGAAGCTTTCTTT. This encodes CASSISVVMNTEAFF.

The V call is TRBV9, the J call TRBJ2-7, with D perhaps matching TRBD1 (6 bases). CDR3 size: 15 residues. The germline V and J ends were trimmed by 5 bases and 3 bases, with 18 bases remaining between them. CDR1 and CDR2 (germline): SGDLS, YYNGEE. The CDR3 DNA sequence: TGTGCCAGCAGTCCTCGGGACATAAGTAACTACGAGCAGTACTTC. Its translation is CASSPRDISNYEQYF.

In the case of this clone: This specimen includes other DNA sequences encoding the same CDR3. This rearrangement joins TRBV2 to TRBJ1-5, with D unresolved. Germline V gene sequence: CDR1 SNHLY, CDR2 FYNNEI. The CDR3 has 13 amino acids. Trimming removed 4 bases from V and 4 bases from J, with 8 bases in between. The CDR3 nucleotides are TGTGCCAGCAGTGGGATAGGGAATCAGCCCCAGCATTTT. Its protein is CASSGIGNQPQHF.

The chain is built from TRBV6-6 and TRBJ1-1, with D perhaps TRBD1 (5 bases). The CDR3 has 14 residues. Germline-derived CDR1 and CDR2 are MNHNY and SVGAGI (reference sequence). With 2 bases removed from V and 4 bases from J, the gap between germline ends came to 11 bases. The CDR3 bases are TGTGCCAGCAGTTACGTGGCAGGGATCACTGAAGCTTTCTTT. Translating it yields CASSYVAGITEAFF.

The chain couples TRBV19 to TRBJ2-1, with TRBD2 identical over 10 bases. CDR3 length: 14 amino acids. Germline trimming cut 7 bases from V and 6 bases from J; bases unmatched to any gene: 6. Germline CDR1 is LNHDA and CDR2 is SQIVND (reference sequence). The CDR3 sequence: CASNVERGGNEQFF. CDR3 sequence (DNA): TGTGCCAGTAACGTGGAGCGGGGGGGCAATGAGCAGTTCTTC.

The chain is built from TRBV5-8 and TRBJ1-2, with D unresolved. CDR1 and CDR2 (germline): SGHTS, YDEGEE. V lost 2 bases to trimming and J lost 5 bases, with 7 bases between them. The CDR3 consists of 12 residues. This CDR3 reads CASSFFGYGYTF. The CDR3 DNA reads TGTGCCAGCAGCTTCTTTGGGTATGGCTACACCTTC.